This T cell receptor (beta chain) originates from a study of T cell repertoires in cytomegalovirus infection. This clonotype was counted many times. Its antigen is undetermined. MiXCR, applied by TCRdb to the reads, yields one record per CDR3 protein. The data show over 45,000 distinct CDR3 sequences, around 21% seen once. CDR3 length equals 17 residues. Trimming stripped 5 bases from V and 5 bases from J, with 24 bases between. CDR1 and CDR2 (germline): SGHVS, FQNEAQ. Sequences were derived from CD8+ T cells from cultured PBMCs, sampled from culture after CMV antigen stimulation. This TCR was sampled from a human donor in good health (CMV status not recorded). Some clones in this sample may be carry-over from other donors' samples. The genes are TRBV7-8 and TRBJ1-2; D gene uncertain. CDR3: CASSPGLGLSPVYGYTF. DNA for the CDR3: TGTGCCAGCAGCCCCGGCCTGGGCCTCTCGCCGGTATATGGCTACACCTTC.